This T cell receptor beta chain was documented in a study of CD8+CD57+ T cells in acquired aplastic anemia. The authors sequenced patients whose flow cytometry had shown CD8+CD57+ cell expansion. The CDR3 is made up of 14 amino acids. The germline V gene has CDR1 LGHNA and CDR2 YNFKEQ. With 4 bases removed from V and 2 bases from J, the gap between germline ends came to 10 bases. Genomic DNA was employed as the template in profiling TCR beta VDJ and CDR3. In TCRdb, the reads were re-called with MiXCR into one record per CDR3 protein. The sample contains 180,000 or so distinct CDR3 sequences, approximately 52% of which appear only once. Ten or more counts support this clonotype.

This chain joins TRBV4-2 and TRBJ2-3, with D possibly being TRBD2 (5 bases). The sequencing input was sorted CD4+, CD8+, or CD8+CD57+ T cells (not recorded which) from PBMCs. This TCR came from a human donor with aplastic anemia. The CDR3 loop is CASSPEGFTDTQYF. The CDR3 DNA sequence: TGTGCCAGCAGCCCTGAGGGTTTCACAGATACGCAGTATTTT.